These T cell receptor beta chains were read from a single sample in a study of cytomegalovirus exposure and HLA in healthy donors. Profiling relied on immunoSEQ multiplex PCR, and the TCRdb table lists in-frame clones only, not all of them. Of under 200,000 clones in the sample, around 80% were seen once. The specimen was PBMCs. These receptors were taken from a man in his forties in good health and CMV-seronegative. Both conserved end residues are part of each CDR3. A D gene is named only where the DNA matches it firmly. Clone size is stated in some rows and not others, as once, few, many or a class when expanded.

abundance,d_gene,j_gene,v_gene,len,CDR3aa,CDR3nt
.,TRBD1,TRBJ1-6,TRBV27,14,CASRPQGAASPLHF,TGTGCCAGCAGGCCCCAGGGGGCAGCTTCACCCCTCCACTTT
.,.,TRBJ1-6,TRBV7-2,13,CASSPQVNSPLHF,TGTGCCAGCAGCCCTCAGGTTAATTCACCCCTCCACTTT
.,TRBD1,TRBJ2-2,TRBV2,14,CASSGAGGVGELFF,TGTGCCAGCAGTGGTGCAGGGGGCGTCGGGGAGCTGTTTTTT
.,.,TRBJ1-4,TRBV6-6,13,CASSYRGNEKLFF,TGTGCCAGCAGTTACAGGGGTAATGAAAAACTGTTTTTT
.,.,TRBJ2-4,TRBV25-1,14,CASSEEGQLNIQYF,TGTGCCAGCAGTGAGGAGGGACAGCTAAACATTCAGTACTTC
few,.,TRBJ2-3,TRBV6-6,14,CASSYGQSTDTQYF,TGTGCCAGCAGTTACGGACAGAGCACAGATACGCAGTATTTT
.,.,TRBJ1-5,TRBV6-6,14,CASSYKRGNQPQHF,TGTGCCAGCAGTTACAAACGGGGGAATCAGCCCCAGCATTTT
few,.,TRBJ2-1,TRBV10-1,13,CASKPLKQGAQFF,TGCGCCAGCAAGCCGCTAAAACAGGGAGCGCAGTTCTTC
.,.,TRBJ2-5,TRBV29-1,13,CSVENWAVETQYF,TGCAGCGTTGAAAACTGGGCTGTGGAGACCCAGTACTTC
.,.,TRBJ2-7,TRBV6-5,15,CASSYRDGRSYEQYF,TGTGCCAGCAGTTACCGGGACGGGAGAAGCTACGAGCAGTACTTC
.,.,TRBJ2-2,TRBV11-2,16,CASSIRGDKNTGELFF,TGTGCCAGCAGCATTCGGGGGGACAAGAACACCGGGGAGCTGTTTTTT
.,TRBD2,TRBJ2-7,TRBV4-3,14,CASSQDRGAYEQYF,TGCGCCAGCAGCCAAGATCGGGGGGCCTACGAGCAGTACTTC
few,.,TRBJ2-6,TRBV30,13,CAWSRDGANVLTF,TGTGCCTGGAGTCGCGATGGGGCCAACGTCCTGACTTTC
.,TRBD1,TRBJ1-6,TRBV7-9,16,CASSLAPGQGASPLHF,TGTGCCAGCAGCTTGGCCCCGGGACAGGGAGCCTCACCCCTCCACTTT
.,.,TRBJ1-5,TRBV5-1,15,CASSPSPQSNQPQHF,TGCGCCAGCAGCCCTTCCCCACAGTCCAATCAGCCCCAGCATTTT
.,.,TRBJ1-6,TRBV9,14,CASSVAGNNSPLHF,TGTGCCAGCAGCGTAGCCGGGAATAATTCACCCCTCCACTTT
.,.,TRBJ1-1,TRBV30,13,CACQGNRDTEAFF,TGTGCCTGTCAGGGGAATAGAGACACTGAAGCTTTCTTT
few,TRBD2,TRBJ2-2,TRBV27,15,CASSMPSGGIGELFF,TGTGCCAGCAGTATGCCTAGCGGGGGAATCGGGGAGCTGTTTTTT
.,.,TRBJ2-1,TRBV7-6,15,CASSTRQGGRNEQFF,TGTGCCAGCAGCACCCGACAGGGAGGACGCAATGAGCAGTTCTTC
.,.,TRBJ1-1,TRBV6-5,16,CASSYIQGRGNTEAFF,TGTGCCAGCAGTTACATTCAGGGCAGGGGGAACACTGAAGCTTTCTTT
.,.,TRBJ2-3,TRBV11-2,15,CASSPRRGYTDTQYF,TGTGCCAGCAGCCCCCGTCGGGGATACACAGATACGCAGTATTTT
.,TRBD1,TRBJ1-4,TRBV2,14,CASNGQGRHEKLFF,TGTGCCAGCAACGGACAGGGGAGACATGAAAAACTGTTTTTT
.,TRBD1,TRBJ1-4,TRBV19,14,CASSIGTGGEKLFF,TGTGCCAGTAGTATAGGGACAGGTGGTGAAAAACTGTTTTTT
.,.,TRBJ1-1,TRBV19,15,CASSTTGISNTEAFF,TGTGCCAGTAGTACAACAGGGATTTCGAACACTGAAGCTTTCTTT
.,TRBD2,TRBJ2-1,TRBV5-4,19,CASSDRTSGRFGVYNEQFF,TGTGCCAGCAGCGACCGGACTAGCGGGAGGTTTGGTGTCTACAATGAGCAGTTCTTC